This entry concerns a single TCR beta chain. The identical CDR3 is also encoded by other nucleotide sequences in the sample. Trimming removed 0 bases from V and 7 bases from J, with 10 bases in between. The germline V gene encodes CDR1 MNHEY and CDR2 SMNVEV (reference sequence). This CDR3 region has 13 residues. The data were taken from a study of blood T cell repertoires in COVID-19. At the level of the study: Specimens from acute and convalescent COVID-19 originated in the United States, Italy and Spain. Sample material is recorded as cDNA or gDNA derived from T cells, B-cell-depleted T cells, or PBMCs.

In the original analysis: Amplified reference gene primers provided the basis for estimating nucleated cell counts. Sequencing was performed with immunoSEQ multiplex PCR; in TCRdb, only in-frame clones are kept and a portion is missing. V and J calls and clone size are given by that table; D and trimming were obtained from the DNA. The table shows 200,000 to 250,000 clones, with about 85% occurring only once. Sequenced sample: peripheral blood. This receptor was identified in a woman between 18 and 29 years old who had recovered from COVID-19. The V call is TRBV27, the J call TRBJ2-7; D is perhaps TRBD2 (5 bases). This chain's CDR3 is CASSLSGDYEQYF. CDR3 DNA: TGTGCCAGCAGTTTATCCGGGGATTATGAGCAGTACTTC.